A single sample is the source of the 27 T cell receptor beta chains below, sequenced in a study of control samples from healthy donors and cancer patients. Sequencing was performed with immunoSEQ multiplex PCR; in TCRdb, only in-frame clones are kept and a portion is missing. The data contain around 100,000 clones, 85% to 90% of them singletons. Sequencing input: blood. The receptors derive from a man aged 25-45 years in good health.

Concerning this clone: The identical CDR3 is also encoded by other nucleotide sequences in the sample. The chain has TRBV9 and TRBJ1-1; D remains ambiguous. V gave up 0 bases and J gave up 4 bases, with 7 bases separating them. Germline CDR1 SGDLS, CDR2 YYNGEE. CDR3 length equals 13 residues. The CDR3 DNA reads TGTGCCAGCAGCGTAGGGGGTAGCACTGAAGCTTTCTTT. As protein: CASSVGGSTEAFF.

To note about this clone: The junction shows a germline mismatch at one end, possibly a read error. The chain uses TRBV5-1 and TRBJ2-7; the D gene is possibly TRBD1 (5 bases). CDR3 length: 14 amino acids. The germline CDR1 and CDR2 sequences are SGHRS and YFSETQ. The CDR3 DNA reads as TGCGCCAGCAGGTTGGTAGGGGAATTCTACGAGCAGTACTTC. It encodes CASRLVGEFYEQYF.

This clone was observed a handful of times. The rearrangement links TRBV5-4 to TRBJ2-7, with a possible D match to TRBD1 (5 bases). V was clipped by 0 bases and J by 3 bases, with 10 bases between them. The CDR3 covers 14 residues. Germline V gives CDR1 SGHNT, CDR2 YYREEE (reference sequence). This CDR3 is CASSLAGNSYEQYF. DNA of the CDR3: TGTGCCAGCAGCTTGGCAGGGAATAGCTACGAGCAGTACTTC.

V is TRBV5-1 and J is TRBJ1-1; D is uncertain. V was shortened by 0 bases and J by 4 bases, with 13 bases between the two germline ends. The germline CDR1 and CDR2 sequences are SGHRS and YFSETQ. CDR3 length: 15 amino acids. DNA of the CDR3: TGCGCCAGCAGCTTGGGGCGGGAGTTCGGCACTGAAGCTTTCTTT. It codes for CASSLGREFGTEAFF.

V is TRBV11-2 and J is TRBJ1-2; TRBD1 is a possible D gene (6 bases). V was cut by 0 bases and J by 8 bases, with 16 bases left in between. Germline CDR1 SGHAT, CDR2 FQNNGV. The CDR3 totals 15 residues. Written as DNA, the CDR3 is TGTGCCAGCAGCTTAGACAGGACAGCCAAAGGGGGCTACACCTTC. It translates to CASSLDRTAKGGYTF.

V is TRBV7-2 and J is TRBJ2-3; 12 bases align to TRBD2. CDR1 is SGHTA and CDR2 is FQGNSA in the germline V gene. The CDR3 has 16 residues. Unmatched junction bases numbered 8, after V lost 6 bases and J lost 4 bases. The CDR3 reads CASSSRLAGAADTQYF. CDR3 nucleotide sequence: TGTGCCAGCAGTTCCAGACTAGCGGGAGCCGCAGATACGCAGTATTTT.

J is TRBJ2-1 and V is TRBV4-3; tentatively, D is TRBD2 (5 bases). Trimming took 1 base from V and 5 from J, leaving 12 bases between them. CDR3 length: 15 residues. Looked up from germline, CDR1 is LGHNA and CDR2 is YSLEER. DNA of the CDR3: TGCGCCAGCAGCCAAGGTGGGAGCAGCGACAATGAGCAGTTCTTC. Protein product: CASSQGGSSDNEQFF.

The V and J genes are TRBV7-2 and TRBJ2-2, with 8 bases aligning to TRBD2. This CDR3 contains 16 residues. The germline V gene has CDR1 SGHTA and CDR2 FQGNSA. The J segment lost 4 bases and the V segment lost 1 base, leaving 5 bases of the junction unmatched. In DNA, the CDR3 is TGTGCCAGCAGCTTAGTGACAGCGGGAGTCACCGGGGAGCTGTTTTTT. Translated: CASSLVTAGVTGELFF.

The CDR3 region is CASSSLRGTAFF. CDR3 nucleotides: TGTGCCAGTAGTAGCCTCAGGGGGACAGCTTTCTTT. The V and J genes are TRBV19 and TRBJ1-1, with 7 bases lining up with TRBD1. The V gene's germline CDR1 is LNHDA and CDR2 SQIVND (reference sequence). The CDR3 length is 12 residues. V shed 4 bases, J shed 10 bases, and the junction held 6 bases outside the gene matches. The full variable domain, with the rest looked up from reference TRBV19 and TRBJ1-1, is DGGITQSPKYLFRKEGQNVTLSCEQNLNHDAMYWYRQDPGQGLRLIYYSQIVNDFQKGDIAEGYSVSREKKESFPLTVTSAQKNPTAFYLCASSSLRGTAFFGQGTRLTVV.

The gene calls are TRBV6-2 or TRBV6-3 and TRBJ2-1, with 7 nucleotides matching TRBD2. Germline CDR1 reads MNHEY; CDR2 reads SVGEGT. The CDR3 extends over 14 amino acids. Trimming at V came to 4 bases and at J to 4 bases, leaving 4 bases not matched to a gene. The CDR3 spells CASSFLAGYNEQFF. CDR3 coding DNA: TGTGCCAGCAGTTTTTTAGCGGGTTACAATGAGCAGTTCTTC.

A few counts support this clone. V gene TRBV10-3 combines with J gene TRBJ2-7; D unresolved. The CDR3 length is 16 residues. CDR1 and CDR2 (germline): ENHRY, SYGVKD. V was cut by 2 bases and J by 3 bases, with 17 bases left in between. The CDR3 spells CAISEGYGASNYEQYF. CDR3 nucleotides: TGTGCCATCAGTGAGGGTTACGGAGCCTCGAACTACGAGCAGTACTTC.

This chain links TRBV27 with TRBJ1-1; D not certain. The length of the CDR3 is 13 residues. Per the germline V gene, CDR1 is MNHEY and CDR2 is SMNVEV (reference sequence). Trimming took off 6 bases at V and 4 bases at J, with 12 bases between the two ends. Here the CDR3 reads CASSLGSGTEAFF. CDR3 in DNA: TGTGCCAGCAGCCTAGGGAGCGGCACTGAAGCTTTCTTT.

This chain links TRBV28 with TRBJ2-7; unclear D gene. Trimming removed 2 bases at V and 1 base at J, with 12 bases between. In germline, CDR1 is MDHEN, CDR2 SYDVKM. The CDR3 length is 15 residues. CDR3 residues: CASSLPQGPSYEQYF. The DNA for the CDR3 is TGTGCCAGCAGTTTACCTCAAGGACCGTCCTACGAGCAGTACTTC.

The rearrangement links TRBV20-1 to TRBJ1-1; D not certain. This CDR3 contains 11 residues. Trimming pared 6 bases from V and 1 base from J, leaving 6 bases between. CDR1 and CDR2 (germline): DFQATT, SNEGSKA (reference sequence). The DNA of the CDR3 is TGCAGTGCCCCCCCGAACACTGAAGCTTTCTTT. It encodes CSAPPNTEAFF.

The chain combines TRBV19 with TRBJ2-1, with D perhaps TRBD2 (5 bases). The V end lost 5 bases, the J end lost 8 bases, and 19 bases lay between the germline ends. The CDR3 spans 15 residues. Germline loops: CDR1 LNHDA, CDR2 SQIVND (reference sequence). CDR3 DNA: TGTGCCAGTAGTGAATGGTCTCCCCTGAGGGATGAGCAGTTCTTC. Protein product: CASSEWSPLRDEQFF. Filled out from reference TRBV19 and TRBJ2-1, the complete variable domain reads DGGITQSPKYLFRKEGQNVTLSCEQNLNHDAMYWYRQDPGQGLRLIYYSQIVNDFQKGDIAEGYSVSREKKESFPLTVTSAQKNPTAFYLCASSEWSPLRDEQFFGPGTRLTVL.

As DNA, the CDR3 is TGTGCCAGCAGCCAAGATGGCAGGTACTATGGCTACACCTTC. It encodes CASSQDGRYYGYTF. This rearrangement joins TRBV14 to TRBJ1-2; D remains ambiguous. Germline CDR1 and CDR2: SGHDN and FVKESK. The V and J ends lost 0 bases and 3 bases respectively, with 8 bases between them. The CDR3 loop spans 14 amino acids.

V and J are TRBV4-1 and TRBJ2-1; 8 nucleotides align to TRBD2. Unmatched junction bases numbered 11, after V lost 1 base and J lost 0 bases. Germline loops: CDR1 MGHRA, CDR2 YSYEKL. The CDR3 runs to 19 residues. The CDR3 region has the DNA TGCGCCAGCAGCCAAGTATTTACTAGCGGACCAAGCTCCTACAATGAGCAGTTCTTC. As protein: CASSQVFTSGPSSYNEQFF.

CDR3 nucleotides: TGTGCCAGCAGTTGGGACTCCACTATCGCGTACGAGCAGTACTTC. It specifies CASSWDSTIAYEQYF. This chain connects TRBV27 to TRBJ2-7; a weak D match, TRBD2 (6 bases). In germline, CDR1 is MNHEY, CDR2 SMNVEV (reference sequence). The germline V and J ends were trimmed by 4 bases and 4 bases, with 17 bases remaining between them. The CDR3 covers 15 residues.

The CDR3 sequence is CASSSWAERPTDTQYF. The CDR3 DNA is TGCGCCAGCAGCTCCTGGGCAGAGCGACCCACAGATACGCAGTATTTT. The chain is built from TRBV5-1 and TRBJ2-3; no clear D. The V end was cut by 3 bases, the J end by 2 bases, with 16 bases between. The length of the CDR3 is 16 residues. CDR1 is SGHRS, CDR2 YFSETQ, per germline.

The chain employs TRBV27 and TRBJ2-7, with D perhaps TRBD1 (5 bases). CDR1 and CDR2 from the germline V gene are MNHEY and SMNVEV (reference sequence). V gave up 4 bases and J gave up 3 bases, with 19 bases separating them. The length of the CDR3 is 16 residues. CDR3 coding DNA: TGTGCCAGCAGTTCGCAGGGATCCCATTTCTTCTACGAGCAGTACTTC. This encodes CASSSQGSHFFYEQYF.

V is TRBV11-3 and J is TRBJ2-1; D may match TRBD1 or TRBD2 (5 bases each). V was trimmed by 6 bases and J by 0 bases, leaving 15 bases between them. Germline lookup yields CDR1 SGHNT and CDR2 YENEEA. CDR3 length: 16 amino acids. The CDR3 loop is CASRPWWGSSYNEQFF. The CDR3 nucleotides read TGTGCCAGCAGACCCTGGTGGGGGAGCTCCTACAATGAGCAGTTCTTC.

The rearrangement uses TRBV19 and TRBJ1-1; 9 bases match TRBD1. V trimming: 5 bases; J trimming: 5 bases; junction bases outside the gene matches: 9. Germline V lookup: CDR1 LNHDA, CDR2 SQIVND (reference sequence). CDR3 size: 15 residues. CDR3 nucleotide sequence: TGTGCCAGTAGTTTACGACAGGGGGATGGGACTGAAGCTTTCTTT. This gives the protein CASSLRQGDGTEAFF.

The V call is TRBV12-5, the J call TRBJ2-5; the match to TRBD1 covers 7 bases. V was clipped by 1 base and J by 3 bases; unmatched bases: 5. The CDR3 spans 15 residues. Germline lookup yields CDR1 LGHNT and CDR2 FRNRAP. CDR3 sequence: CASGLGGTAKETQYF. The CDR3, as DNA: TGTGCTAGTGGTTTGGGAGGGACAGCGAAAGAGACCCAGTACTTC.

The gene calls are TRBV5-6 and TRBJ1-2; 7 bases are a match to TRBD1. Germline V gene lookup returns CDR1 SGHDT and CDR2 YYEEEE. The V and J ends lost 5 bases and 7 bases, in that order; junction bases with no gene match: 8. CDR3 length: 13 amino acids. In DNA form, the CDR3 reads TGTGCCAGCAGGGGGGAGGGGGCGAGTGGCTACACCTTC. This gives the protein CASRGEGASGYTF. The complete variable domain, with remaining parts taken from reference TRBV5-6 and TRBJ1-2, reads DAGVTQSPTHLIKTRGQQVTLRCSPKSGHDTVSWYQQALGQGPQFIFQYYEEEERQRGNFPDRFSGHQFPNYSSELNVNALLLGDSALYLCASRGEGASGYTFGSGTRLTVV.

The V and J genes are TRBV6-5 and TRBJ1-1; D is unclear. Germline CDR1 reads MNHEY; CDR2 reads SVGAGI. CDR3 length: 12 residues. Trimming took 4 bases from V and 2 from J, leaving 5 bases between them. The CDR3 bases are TGTGCCAGCAGTTGGGGTAACACTGAAGCTTTCTTT. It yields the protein CASSWGNTEAFF.

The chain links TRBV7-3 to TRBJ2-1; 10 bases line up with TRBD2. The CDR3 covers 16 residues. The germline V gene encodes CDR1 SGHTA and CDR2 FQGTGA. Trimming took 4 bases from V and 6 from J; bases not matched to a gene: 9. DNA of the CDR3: TGTGCCAGCAGCTCACTAGCGGGGCCGATGGCCAATGAGCAGTTCTTC. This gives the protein CASSSLAGPMANEQFF.

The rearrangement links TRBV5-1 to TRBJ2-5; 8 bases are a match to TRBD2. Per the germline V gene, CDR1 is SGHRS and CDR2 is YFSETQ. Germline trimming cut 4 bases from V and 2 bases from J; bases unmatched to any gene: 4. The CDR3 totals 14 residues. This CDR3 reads CASSTSGNQETQYF. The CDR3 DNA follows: TGCGCCAGCAGCACTAGCGGAAATCAAGAGACCCAGTACTTC. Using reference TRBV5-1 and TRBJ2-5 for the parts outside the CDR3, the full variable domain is KAGVTQTPRYLIKTRGQQVTLSCSPISGHRSVSWYQQTPGQGLQFLFEYFSETQRNKGNFPGRFSGRQFSNSRSEMNVSTLELGDSALYLCASSTSGNQETQYFGPGTRLLVL.